This T cell receptor beta chain comes out of a study of blood T cells in healthy people across ages (dated by TCRdb to about 2015). Regarding the research as a whole: In model experiments, roughly one uniquely barcoded TCR beta cDNA molecule per two T cells was captured by template switching. Donors were grouped into four age groups: young (average roughly 15 years), middle-aged (39), aged (roughly 62) and long-lived (approximately 75). To track age-related changes in TCR beta repertoire diversity, the study relied on deep sequencing normalized with unique cDNA molecular identifiers. To avoid experimental bias, donors of different ages were distributed randomly across sequencing lanes. Using the same blood draw, the study looked at two additional independent replicas of 1 million unique cDNA reads for two donors, one aged 18 to 30 and the other aged 80 or older. The research as a whole found: Observed TCR beta diversity per million T cells fell roughly linearly with age, and a significant reduction was already apparent by age around 40. Observed TCR beta diversity correlated strongly with the percentage of naive T cells measured by flow cytometry. The long-lived group showed more naive CD4+ T cells, fewer expanded clones and increased TCR diversity than the aged group, suggesting age selection. The CMV infection status of donors was not known, potentially confounding age-related changes in expanded clonotypes. Since profiling was done on bulk unsorted PBMCs, naive and antigen-experienced compartments could not be conclusively compared. Total diversity estimates from one million sequenced T cells were considered lower bounds and underestimates.

Its CDR3 holds 20 amino acids, cysteine through phenylalanine. The only DNA kept is the CDR3, 60 bases in frame from the first base. Sequences KGHDR (CDR1) and SFDVKD (CDR2) are obtained from the germline V gene. Trimming at the junction amounts to 5 bases on V and 8 bases on J, and the germline ends lie 33 bases apart. The library was made by 5' RACE. TCRdb names Illumina HiSeq 2500 as the instrument used. A second PCR of 7 to 11 cycles was performed with a sample-barcoded 5' primer and a J-beta primer mix. Each TCR beta cDNA molecule received a unique molecular identifier from a template-switch 5' adaptor carrying 12 random nucleotides. At least 2.5 million CDR3-containing paired-end reads were obtained from each sample. All of the RNA was converted into first-strand cDNA using the Mint cDNA synthesis kit, with a TRBC-specific oligonucleotide serving as the primer. All cDNA was treated with uracil-DNA glycosylase and then went through a first 18-cycle PCR with the universal primers M1SS and BC2_uni_R. The study's own analysis went as follows. For normalization, 1 million high-quality reads, each with a distinct molecular identifier, were randomly selected from each sample. Instead of being binned into consensus sequences, reads that shared molecular identifiers were thrown out. MiTCR, with a Q25 quality threshold and the strictest error-elimination algorithm, was used for CDR3 identification, clonotype clustering and error correction. A nonparametric unseen species model with Euler transformation was used to estimate a lower bound on total TCR beta diversity. In TCRdb, the public reads were trimmed at Q25 with fastp and aligned with MiXCR, with productive beta chains retained. For every CDR3 protein sequence, its rows merge into one entry that carries the most common genes and DNA. The V and J calls reflect TCRdb's pipeline rather than the authors' work. The sample table shows around 800,000 distinct CDR3 sequences, and about 46% are seen once. 15% to 20% of the sample rests with the top ten.

Notes on this clonotype: The antigen this receptor binds is unknown. Given a much more abundant clone one base away, this may be a read error.

The roughly 39 donors, aged about 6 to 100 years, were systemically healthy Caucasian individuals from Russia. Around 10 milliliters of peripheral blood were collected from each donor into EDTA-treated Vacutainer tubes. PBMCs were isolated by Ficoll-Paque density-gradient centrifugation, with at least 6 million obtained per sample. Trizol reagent was used to extract total RNA from the PBMCs, yielding at least 5 micrograms per sample. The percentages of naive CD45RAhigh/CD27high T cells were determined by flow cytometry on a PBMC aliquot from every donor. What was sequenced was blood. The TCR originated in a man at least 80 years old in good health. The rearrangement combines TRBV24-1 with TRBJ2-1; the D gene is perhaps TRBD1 or TRBD2, as each covers 8 bases. The CDR3 region reads CATSGRPGGASGGLLDEQFF. The sequence in DNA is TGTGCCACCAGTGGTCGTCCAGGGGGCGCGTCGGGAGGGTTGCTCGATGAGCAGTTCTTC.